This TCR beta chain derives from a study of shared clonotypes between healthy human individuals. Tens of millions of PBMCs supplied genomic DNA for unsorted samples. Authors' processing steps: Junction-only immunoSEQ sequences carried no quality scores, so filtering differed. Measured with immunoSEQ multiplex PCR; TCRdb has only the in-frame clones, and not every one. The DNA was the basis for D and trimming; V, J and clone size are from that table. Of about 480,000 clones listed, 79% are singletons. CDR1 MGHRA and CDR2 YSYEKL come from the germline V gene. Trimming at V came to 3 bases and at J to 4 bases, leaving 3 bases not matched to a gene. The CDR3 loop spans 15 amino acids.

The sequenced material came from PBMCs. The chain joins TRBV4-1 to TRBJ1-1; 12 bases match TRBD1. This receptor was identified in a woman in her 40s in good health. Some clones in this sample may be carry-over from other donors' samples. This chain's CDR3 is CASSQGQGAFTEAFF. The CDR3 DNA reads TGCGCCAGCAGCCAGGGACAGGGGGCGTTCACTGAAGCTTTCTTT.